The 2 T cell receptor beta chains reported below all come from one sample, sequenced in a study of graft-versus-host responses after intestinal transplantation. Antigens for these TCRs are unknown. Here immunoSEQ multiplex PCR was the method, and the copy in TCRdb shows in-frame clones only, minus some. Of roughly 90,000 clones listed, approximately 90% were seen once; the top ten hold roughly 0.3%. The sequenced sample was unstimulated CD4+ T cells sorted from spleen or lymph node cells, obtained before transplant. Receptors originate from a human donor who was the organ donor for an intestinal transplant.

The chain joins TRBV6-8 to TRBJ2-2; TRBD1 matches at 8 bases. After removal of 4 bases from V and 3 bases from J, the junction contained 13 bases not matched to a gene. The CDR3 totals 18 residues. CDR1 and CDR2 from the germline V gene are MNHGY and SAAAGT. The CDR3: CASSSRQGPRPYTGELFF. DNA of the CDR3: TGTGCCAGCAGTTCTCGACAGGGGCCTAGACCATACACCGGGGAGCTGTTTTTT.

The rearrangement joins TRBV18 to TRBJ1-1; D not resolved. The V end lost 8 bases, the J end lost 3 bases, and 16 bases lay between the germline ends. This CDR3 spans 14 amino acids. Germline-derived CDR1 and CDR2 are KGHSH and LQKENI. In nucleotides, the CDR3 is TGTGCCAGCCGAAACCGGGAGATGTACACTGAAGCTTTCTTT. It yields the protein CASRNREMYTEAFF.